The present T cell receptor (beta chain) was sequenced within a study of blood T cell repertoires in COVID-19. At the level of the study: Samples of COVID-19 (acute and convalescent) were obtained from the United States, Italy and Spain. T cells, B-cell-depleted T cells, or PBMCs supplied cDNA or gDNA.

Germline CDR1 and CDR2: LNHDA and SQIVND (reference sequence). V dropped 4 bases and J dropped 4 bases, with 10 bases sitting between them. CDR3 length: 13 residues. Authors' data handling: By means of reference gene primer amplification, nucleated cell counts were estimated. Libraries were prepared by immunoSEQ multiplex PCR; TCRdb keeps only in-frame clonotypes and omits some of them. D and trimming come from the DNA, and the V and J calls and clone size come from that table. The table has fewer than 150,000 clones, 75% to 90% seen once; the top ten hold 4.3%. This chain links TRBV19 with TRBJ1-1; D gene uncertain. The sample consisted of peripheral blood. This TCR derives from a human donor in a cohort sampled during active COVID-19. The CDR3 coding sequence is TGTGCCAGTAGTAGCGCTCGCTCCACTGAAGCTTTCTTT. Protein product: CASSSARSTEAFF.